This TCR beta chain was captured by sequencing in a study of blood T cell repertoires in COVID-19. Method: immunoSEQ multiplex PCR; TCRdb's copy keeps in-frame clones and lacks some. This sample has around 180,000 clones, with 89% found just once. Germline trimming cut 4 bases from V and 3 bases from J; bases unmatched to any gene: 4. Germline V gene sequence: CDR1 LGHNA, CDR2 YNFKEQ. The CDR3 totals 16 residues. This chain joins TRBV4-2 and TRBJ2-2; 11 nucleotides match TRBD2. The specimen was PBMCs or T cells enriched from blood (not recorded which). The receptor was isolated from a woman between 35 and 50 years old with acute COVID-19. CDR3 sequence reads: CASSLLAGGDTGELFF. CDR3 nucleotides: TGTGCCAGCAGCCTATTAGCGGGAGGGGACACCGGGGAGCTGTTTTTT.